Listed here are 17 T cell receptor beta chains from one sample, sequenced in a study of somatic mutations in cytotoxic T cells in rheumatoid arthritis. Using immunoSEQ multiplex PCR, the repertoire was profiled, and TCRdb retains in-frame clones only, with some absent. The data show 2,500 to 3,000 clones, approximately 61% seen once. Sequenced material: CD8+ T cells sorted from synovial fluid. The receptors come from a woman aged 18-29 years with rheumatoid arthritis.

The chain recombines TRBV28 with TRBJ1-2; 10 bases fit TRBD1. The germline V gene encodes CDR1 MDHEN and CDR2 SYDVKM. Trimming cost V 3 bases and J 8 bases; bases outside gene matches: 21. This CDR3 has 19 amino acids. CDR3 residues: CASSFSPLRIGQGGGGYTF. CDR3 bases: TGTGCCAGCAGTTTCTCTCCCCTTCGAATCGGACAGGGGGGGGGCGGCTACACCTTC.

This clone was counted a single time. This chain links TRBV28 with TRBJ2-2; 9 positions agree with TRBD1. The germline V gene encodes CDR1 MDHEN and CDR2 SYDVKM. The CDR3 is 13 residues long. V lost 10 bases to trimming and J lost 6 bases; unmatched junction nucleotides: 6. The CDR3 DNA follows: TGTGCCACGCAACAGGGGGCGGCCGGGGAGCTGTTTTTT. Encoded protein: CATQQGAAGELFF. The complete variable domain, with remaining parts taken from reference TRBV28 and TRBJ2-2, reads DVKVTQSSRYLVKRTGEKVFLECVQDMDHENMFWYRQDPGLGLRLIYFSYDVKMKEKGDIPEGYSVSREKKERFSLILESASTNQTSMYLCATQQGAAGELFFGEGSRLTVL.

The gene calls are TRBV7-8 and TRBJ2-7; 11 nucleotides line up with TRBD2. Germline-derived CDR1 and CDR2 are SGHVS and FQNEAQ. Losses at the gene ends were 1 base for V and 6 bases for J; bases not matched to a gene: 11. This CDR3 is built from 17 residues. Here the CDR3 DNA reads TGTGCCAGCAGCTTAGTGGGGTCACCGGGACTAGCGGCCGAGCAGTACTTC. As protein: CASSLVGSPGLAAEQYF.

This CDR3 reads CASSLGGGPSYYGYTF. The CDR3 nucleotides are TGTGCCAGCAGCTTAGGGGGGGGCCCAAGCTACTATGGCTACACCTTC. The V and J genes are TRBV7-9 and TRBJ1-2; perhaps TRBD1 as D (6 bases). The CDR3 loop spans 16 amino acids. V lost 1 base, J lost 3 bases, and 15 bases lay in between. The germline CDR1 and CDR2 sequences are SEHNR and FQNEAQ (reference sequence).

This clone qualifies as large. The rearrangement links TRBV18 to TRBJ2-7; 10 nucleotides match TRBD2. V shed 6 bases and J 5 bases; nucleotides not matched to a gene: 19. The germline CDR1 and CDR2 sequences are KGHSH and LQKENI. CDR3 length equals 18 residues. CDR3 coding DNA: TGTGCCAGCTCTCCCACGCCAGGGGGCCCAGCGGGAGGGGACGAGCAGTACTTC. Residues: CASSPTPGGPAGGDEQYF.

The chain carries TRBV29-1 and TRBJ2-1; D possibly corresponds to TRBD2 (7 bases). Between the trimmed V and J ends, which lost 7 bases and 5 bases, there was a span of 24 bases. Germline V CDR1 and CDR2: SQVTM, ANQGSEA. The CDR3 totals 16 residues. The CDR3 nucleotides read TGCAGCGGGGGGCCCAGTGGCGGGAGTAGAAACAATGAGCAGTTCTTC. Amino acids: CSGGPSGGSRNNEQFF.

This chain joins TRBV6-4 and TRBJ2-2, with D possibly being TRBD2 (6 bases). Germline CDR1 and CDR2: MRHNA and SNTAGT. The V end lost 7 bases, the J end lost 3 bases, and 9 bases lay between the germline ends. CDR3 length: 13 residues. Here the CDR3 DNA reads TGTGCCAGCAAGGAGGGCGACACCGGGGAGCTGTTTTTT. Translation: CASKEGDTGELFF.

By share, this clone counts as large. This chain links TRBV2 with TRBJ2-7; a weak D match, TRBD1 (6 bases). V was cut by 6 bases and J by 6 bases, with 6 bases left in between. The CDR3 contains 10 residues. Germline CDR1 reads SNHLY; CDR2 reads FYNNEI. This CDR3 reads CASSRGEQYF. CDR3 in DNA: TGTGCCAGCAGCAGGGGCGAGCAGTACTTC.

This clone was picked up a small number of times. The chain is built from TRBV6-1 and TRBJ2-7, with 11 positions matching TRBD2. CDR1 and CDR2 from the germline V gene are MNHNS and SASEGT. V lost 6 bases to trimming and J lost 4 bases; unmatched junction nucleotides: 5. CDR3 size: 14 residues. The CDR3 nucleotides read TGTGCCAGCAGACTAGCGGGAGTAGGTTACGAGCAGTACTTC. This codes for CASRLAGVGYEQYF.

CDR3 sequence reads: CASSQGRSTDTQYF. The CDR3 DNA reads as TGTGCCAGCTCTCAGGGGCGCAGCACAGATACGCAGTATTTT. The chain combines TRBV27 with TRBJ2-3, with a possible D match to TRBD1 (6 bases). Trimming took off 8 bases at V and 0 bases at J, with 12 bases between the two ends. Germline V gene data show CDR1 as MNHEY and CDR2 as SMNVEV (reference sequence). The CDR3 has 14 amino acids.

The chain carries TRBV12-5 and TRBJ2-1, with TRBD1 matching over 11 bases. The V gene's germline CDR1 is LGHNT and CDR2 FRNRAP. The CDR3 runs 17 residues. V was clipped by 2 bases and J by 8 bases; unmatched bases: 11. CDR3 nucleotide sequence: TGTGCTAGTGGTTTGACCACCCGGGACAGGGGGTTCCATGAGCAGTTCTTC. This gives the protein CASGLTTRDRGFHEQFF.

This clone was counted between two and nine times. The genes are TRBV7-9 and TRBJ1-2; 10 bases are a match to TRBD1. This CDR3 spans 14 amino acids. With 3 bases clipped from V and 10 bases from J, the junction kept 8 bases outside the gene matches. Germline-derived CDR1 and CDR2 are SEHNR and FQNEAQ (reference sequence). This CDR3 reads CASSFTGTGEHYTF. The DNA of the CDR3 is TGTGCCAGCAGCTTTACGGGGACAGGGGAGCACTACACCTTC.

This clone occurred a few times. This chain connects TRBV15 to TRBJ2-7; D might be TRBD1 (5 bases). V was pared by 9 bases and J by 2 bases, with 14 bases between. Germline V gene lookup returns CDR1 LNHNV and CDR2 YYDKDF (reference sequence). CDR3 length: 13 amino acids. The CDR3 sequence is CATKGALTYEQYF. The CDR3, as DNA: TGTGCCACGAAAGGGGCCCTTACCTACGAGCAGTACTTC.

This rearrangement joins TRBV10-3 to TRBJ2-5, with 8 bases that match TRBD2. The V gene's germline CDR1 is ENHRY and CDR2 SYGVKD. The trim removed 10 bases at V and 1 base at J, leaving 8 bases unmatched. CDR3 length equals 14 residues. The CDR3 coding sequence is TGTGCCACCGCCGGGGGGGCCCTCCAAGAGACCCAGTACTTC. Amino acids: CATAGGALQETQYF.

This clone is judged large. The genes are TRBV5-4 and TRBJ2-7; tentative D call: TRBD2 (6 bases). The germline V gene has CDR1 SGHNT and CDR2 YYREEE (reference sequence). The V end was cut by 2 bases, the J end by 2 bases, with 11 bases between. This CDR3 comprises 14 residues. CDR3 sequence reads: CASSFGGSPYEQYF. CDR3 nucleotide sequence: TGTGCCAGCAGCTTTGGGGGGTCTCCCTACGAGCAGTACTTC.

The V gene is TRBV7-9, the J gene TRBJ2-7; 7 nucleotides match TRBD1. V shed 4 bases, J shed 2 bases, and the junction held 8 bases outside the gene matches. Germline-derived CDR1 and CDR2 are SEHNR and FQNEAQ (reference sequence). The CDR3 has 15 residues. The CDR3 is CASSSPTGSAYEQYF. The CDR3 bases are TGTGCCAGCAGCTCCCCGACAGGGTCCGCCTACGAGCAGTACTTC.

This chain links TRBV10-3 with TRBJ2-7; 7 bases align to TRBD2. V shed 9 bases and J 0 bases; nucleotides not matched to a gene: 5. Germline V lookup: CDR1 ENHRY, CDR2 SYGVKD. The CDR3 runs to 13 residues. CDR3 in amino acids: CAMGGDGSYEQYF. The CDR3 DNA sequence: TGTGCCATGGGGGGGGACGGCTCCTACGAGCAGTACTTC.